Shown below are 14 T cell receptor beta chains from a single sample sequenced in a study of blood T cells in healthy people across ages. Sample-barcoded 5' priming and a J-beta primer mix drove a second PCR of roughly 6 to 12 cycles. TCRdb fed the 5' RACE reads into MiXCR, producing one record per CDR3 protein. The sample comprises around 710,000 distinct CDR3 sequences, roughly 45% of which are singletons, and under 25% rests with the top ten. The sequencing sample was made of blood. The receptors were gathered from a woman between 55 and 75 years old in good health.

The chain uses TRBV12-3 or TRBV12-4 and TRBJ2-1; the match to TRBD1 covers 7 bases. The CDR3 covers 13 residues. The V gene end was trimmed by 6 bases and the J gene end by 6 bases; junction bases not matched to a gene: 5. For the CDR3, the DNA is TGTGCCAGCAGGCCGGGACAGTTCAATGAGCAGTTCTTC. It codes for CASRPGQFNEQFF.

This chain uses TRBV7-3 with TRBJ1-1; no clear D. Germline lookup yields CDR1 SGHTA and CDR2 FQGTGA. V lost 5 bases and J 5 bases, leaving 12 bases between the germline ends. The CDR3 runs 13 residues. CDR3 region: CASSPSVRTEAFF. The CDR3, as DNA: TGTGCCAGCAGCCCGTCCGTTAGAACTGAAGCTTTCTTT.

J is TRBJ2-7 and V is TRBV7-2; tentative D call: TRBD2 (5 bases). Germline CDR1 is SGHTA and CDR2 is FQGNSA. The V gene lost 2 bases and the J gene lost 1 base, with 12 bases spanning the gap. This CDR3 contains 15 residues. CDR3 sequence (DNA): TGTGCCAGCAGCTTAACCTTCACGGGGTCCTACGAGCAGTACTTC. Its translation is CASSLTFTGSYEQYF.

The CDR3 sequence is CASSRQGAGNEKLFF. Written as DNA, the CDR3 is TGTGCCAGCAGTCGTCAGGGGGCGGGTAATGAAAAACTGTTTTTT. V gene TRBV2 combines with J gene TRBJ1-4, with 8 bases matching TRBD1. CDR1 is SNHLY and CDR2 is FYNNEI in the germline V gene. The CDR3 is 15 residues long. Losses at the gene ends were 5 bases for V and 4 bases for J; bases not matched to a gene: 6.

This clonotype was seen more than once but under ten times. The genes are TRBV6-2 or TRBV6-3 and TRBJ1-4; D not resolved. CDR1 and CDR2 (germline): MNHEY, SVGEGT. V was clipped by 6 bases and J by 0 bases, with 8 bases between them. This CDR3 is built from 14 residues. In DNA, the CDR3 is TGTGCCAGCAGCGATGGGGCAACTAATGAAAAACTGTTTTTT. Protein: CASSDGATNEKLFF.

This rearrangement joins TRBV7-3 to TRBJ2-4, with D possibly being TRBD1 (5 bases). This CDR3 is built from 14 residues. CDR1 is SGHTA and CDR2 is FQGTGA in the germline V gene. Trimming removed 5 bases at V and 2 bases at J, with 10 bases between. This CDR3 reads CASSQGDPKNIQYF. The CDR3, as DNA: TGTGCCAGCAGCCAAGGGGATCCCAAAAACATTCAGTACTTC.

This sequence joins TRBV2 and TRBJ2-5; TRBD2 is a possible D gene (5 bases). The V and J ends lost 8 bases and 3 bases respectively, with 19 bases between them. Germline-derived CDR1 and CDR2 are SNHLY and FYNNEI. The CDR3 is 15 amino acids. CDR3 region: CASVSLGGRKETQYF. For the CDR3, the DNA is TGTGCCAGCGTTTCTCTGGGCGGGCGGAAAGAGACCCAGTACTTC. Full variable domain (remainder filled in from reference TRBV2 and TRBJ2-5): EPEVTQTPSHQVTQMGQEVILRCVPISNHLYFYWYRQILGQKVEFLVSFYNNEISEKSEIFDDQFSVERPDGSNFTLKIRSTKLEDSAMYFCASVSLGGRKETQYFGPGTRLLVL.

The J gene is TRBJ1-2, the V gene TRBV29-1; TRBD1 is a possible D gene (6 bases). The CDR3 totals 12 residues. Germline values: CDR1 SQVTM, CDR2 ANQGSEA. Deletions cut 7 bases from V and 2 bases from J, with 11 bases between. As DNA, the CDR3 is TGCAGCGGGGGGGCGTTGAACTATGGCTACACCTTC. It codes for CSGGALNYGYTF.

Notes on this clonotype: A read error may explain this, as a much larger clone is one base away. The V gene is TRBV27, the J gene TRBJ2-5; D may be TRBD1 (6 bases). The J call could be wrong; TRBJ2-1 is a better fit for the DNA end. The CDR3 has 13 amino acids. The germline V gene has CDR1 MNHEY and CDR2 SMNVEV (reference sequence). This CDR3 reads CASSKQGQETQFF. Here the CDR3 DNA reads TGTGCCAGCAGTAAACAGGGACAAGAGACCCAGTTCTTC.

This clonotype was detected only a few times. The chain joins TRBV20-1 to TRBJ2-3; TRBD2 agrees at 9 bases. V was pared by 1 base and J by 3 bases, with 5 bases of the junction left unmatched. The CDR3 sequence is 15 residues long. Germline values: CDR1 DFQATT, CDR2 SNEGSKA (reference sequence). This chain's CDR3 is CSARGIAGVTDTQYF. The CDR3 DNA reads TGCAGTGCTAGAGGAATAGCGGGGGTGACAGATACGCAGTATTTT.

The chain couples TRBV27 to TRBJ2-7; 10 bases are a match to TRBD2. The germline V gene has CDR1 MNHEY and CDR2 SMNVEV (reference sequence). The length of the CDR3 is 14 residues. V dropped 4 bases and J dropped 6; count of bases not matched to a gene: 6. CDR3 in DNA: TGTGCCAGCAGTTCGGCTAGCGGGAGACGCGAGCAGTACTTC. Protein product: CASSSASGRREQYF.

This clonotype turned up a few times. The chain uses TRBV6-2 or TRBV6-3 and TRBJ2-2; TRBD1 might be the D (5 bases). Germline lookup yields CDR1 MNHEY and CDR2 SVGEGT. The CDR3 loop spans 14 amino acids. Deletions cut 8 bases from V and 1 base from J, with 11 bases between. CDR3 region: CASLPDMNTGELFF. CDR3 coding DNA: TGTGCCAGCTTGCCGGACATGAACACCGGGGAGCTGTTTTTT.

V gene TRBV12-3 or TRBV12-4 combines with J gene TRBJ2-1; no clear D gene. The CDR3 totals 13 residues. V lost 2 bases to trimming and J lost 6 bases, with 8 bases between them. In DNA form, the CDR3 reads TGTGCCAGCAGTTTACTGGGTAGCAATGAGCAGTTCTTC. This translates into CASSLLGSNEQFF.

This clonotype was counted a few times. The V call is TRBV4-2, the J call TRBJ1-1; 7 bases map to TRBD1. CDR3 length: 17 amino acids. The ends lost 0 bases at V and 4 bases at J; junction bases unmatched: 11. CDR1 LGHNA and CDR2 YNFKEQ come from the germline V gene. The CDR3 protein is CASSQDASRQGGTEAFF. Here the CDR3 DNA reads TGTGCCAGCAGCCAAGACGCCTCTCGACAGGGCGGCACTGAAGCTTTCTTT.